The clone carrying this T cell receptor beta chain was picked up a small number of times. Its antigen is unknown. PCR was performed a second time for 7 to 11 cycles using a sample-barcoded 5' primer and a J-beta primer mix. Via MiXCR, TCRdb re-called the 5' RACE reads, giving one row per CDR3 protein. The sample lists around 650,000 distinct CDR3 sequences, 40% to 45% occurring once. The data belong to a study of blood T cells in healthy people across ages. Looking at the study overall: Capturing about one barcoded beta molecule per two T cells was achieved by template switching.

Study-wide results and caveats: Age brought a roughly linear fall in TCR beta diversity measured per million T cells.

CDR3 length: 18 residues. Germline CDR1 is LGHDT and CDR2 is YNNKEL (reference sequence). V lost 2 bases and J lost 4; bases outside the gene matches: 10. The total RNA that was extracted per sample amounted to at least 5 micrograms. The clonotype was recovered from a man older than 75 in good health. The sample taken for sequencing was blood. The chain uses TRBV3-1 and TRBJ1-5; 11 nucleotides match TRBD1. CDR3 region: CASSQNLGTGGMNQPQHF. The CDR3, as DNA: TGTGCCAGCAGCCAAAACTTAGGGACAGGGGGTATGAATCAGCCCCAGCATTTT.